This TCR beta chain was captured in a study of B cell selection in AIRE deficiency (dated by TCRdb to between 2018 and 2021). Regarding the study in general: A comparison of TCRbeta repertoires of sorted blood CD4+ conventional T cells and regulatory T cells was made between AIRE-deficient patients and healthy controls. The TCR-sequenced cohort comprised roughly five AIRE-deficient APECED patients and roughly five healthy control donors. Overall results and qualifications from the work: Shared Treg sequences had shorter CDR3s, reflecting a bias toward rearrangements with few non-templated nucleotide insertions. Tconv and Treg cells from AIRE-deficient patients showed TCRBV gene usage, CDR3 length and TCR diversity similar to those of healthy donors. Sequencing covered only TCRbeta chains, and about two fifths of shared healthy-donor Treg sequences were also present in healthy Tconv, possibly due to differing TCRalpha chains. Among 3,500 to 4,000 shared Treg TCRbeta sequences, about 33% were shared exclusively by healthy donors and around 9% exclusively by patients, which suggests that Treg selection is less efficient in the absence of AIRE. Around 28% of Treg TCRbeta sequences shared among healthy donors appeared in patient Tconv cells, suggesting diversion of Treg-biased clones into the Tconv compartment.

Conventional CD4 T cells were sorted as cells that were CD4+CD127+. APECED syndrome was present in the AIRE-deficient patients. Sorting of Tconv and Treg cells intended for TCRbeta sequencing was performed on a FACSAria flow cytometer. The sorted cells were collected in 5-ml round-bottom polystyrene tubes, and the dry cell pellets were frozen at -80 degrees C prior to sequencing. Trimming removed 6 bases from V and 2 bases from J; the gene matches leave 13 bases unexplained. The CDR1 and CDR2 encoded by the germline V gene are SGHRS and YFSETQ. The CDR3 runs 16 residues from the cysteine to the phenylalanine. The sequence is cut down to CDR3 DNA, 48 bases in frame from base 1. The immunoSEQ platform was used for TCRbeta chain sequencing. As for the authors' bioinformatics: Pooled conventional T cell repertoires yielded some 9.9x10^4 distinct in-frame TCRbeta sequences from patients and some 1.5x10^5 from healthy donors. Public Treg TCRbeta sequences were defined as those shared by two or more individuals and were then searched for in Tconv repertoires. To test for differences between groups, Mann-Whitney U tests with Bonferroni-Dunn correction were run in GraphPad Prism 7.03. Sourced from immuneACCESS, this table was stored by TCRdb with only in-frame sequences that have V and J called. A share of the clones is absent; for the studies checked, an unresolved V gene accounts for under half, and the remainder has no known explanation. For V, J and clone size, that table is used; D and trimming come from the DNA. Across this sample there are some 23,000 clones, with roughly 97% seen only once. The ten largest clones represent roughly 0.18% of the sample.

Points on this clone: Its antigen remains undetermined. The record has no base qualities; no much larger clone is one base away.

The TCR originated in a human donor with AIRE deficiency. The sequenced sample was conventional CD4+ T cells sorted from PBMCs. The sequence links TRBV5-1 to TRBJ2-7, and TRBD1 aligns with 8 junction nucleotides. The nucleotide sequence is given as TGCGCCAGCAAGATCATTCCGGGACAGGATACCTACGAGCAGTACTTC. This sequence encodes CASKIIPGQDTYEQYF.